The subject of this entry is one TCR beta chain. Libraries were prepared by immunoSEQ multiplex PCR; TCRdb keeps only in-frame clonotypes and omits some of them. The sample shows a few hundred thousand clones, 88% of them seen only once. The data belong to a study of blood T cell repertoires in COVID-19. V was trimmed by 2 bases and J by 0 bases, leaving 4 bases between them. The CDR3 is 13 amino acids. In germline, CDR1 is SGHTA, CDR2 FQGTGA. The TCR was taken from a young woman who had been exposed to COVID-19. Sequencing was performed on PBMCs or T cells enriched from blood (not recorded which). The chain has TRBV7-3 and TRBJ1-1; the D is unclear. The CDR3 coding sequence is TGTGCCAGCAGCTTACAGGTGAACACTGAAGCTTTCTTT. Its translation is CASSLQVNTEAFF.